This T cell receptor beta chain comes out of a study of identical twins. Using its own MiXCR run on the 5' RACE reads, TCRdb lists one record per CDR3 protein. The sample carries roughly 690,000 distinct CDR3 sequences, 6.1% recorded once. The sample holds many counts of this clonotype. Sample: naive T cells sorted from blood. The sequence derives from a man aged 18 to 30 in good health.

CDR3 DNA sequence: TGTGCCAGCAGCCTGGGACAGGGTTATCAGCCCCAGCATTTT. Translated: CASSLGQGYQPQHF. The rearrangement uses TRBV5-6 and TRBJ1-5, with 9 bases aligning to TRBD1. This CDR3 has 14 amino acids. The ends lost 4 bases at V and 5 bases at J; junction bases unmatched: 4. Germline CDR1 is SGHDT and CDR2 is YYEEEE. Full variable domain (remainder filled in from reference TRBV5-6 and TRBJ1-5): DAGVTQSPTHLIKTRGQQVTLRCSPKSGHDTVSWYQQALGQGPQFIFQYYEEEERQRGNFPDRFSGHQFPNYSSELNVNALLLGDSALYLCASSLGQGYQPQHFGDGTRLSIL.